Reported below is one T cell receptor beta chain. Antigen specificity is unknown. Some clones are missing from TCRdb's copy, which holds only in-frame ones; the method was immunoSEQ multiplex PCR. The data show approximately 65,000 clones, with under 95% seen just once and more than 0.55% held by the top ten. The data belong to a study of stem cell transplantation in POMP-related autoinflammatory disease. Whole-study context: Pre-transplant patients had naive-skewed CD4+ T cells and few CD8+ T cells. Study-wide points: A trend toward lower repertoire diversity and greater clonality appeared in every analyzed T-cell subset of PRAID patients.

This CDR3 comprises 14 residues. Trimming removed 6 bases from V and 8 bases from J; junction bases left unmatched: 11. Germline V gives CDR1 SGHTA, CDR2 FQGNSA. Material: CD4+ T cells from PBMCs, obtained after stem cell transplantation. This receptor was taken from a human patient with POMP-related autoinflammation and immune dysregulation (PRAID). The graft donor may have given rise to some T cells. The chain combines TRBV7-2 with TRBJ1-2, with 8 nucleotides matching TRBD1. The CDR3 bases are TGTGCCAGCAGATCCGGGACAGGAAGCTTCGGCTACACCTTC. Translating it yields CASRSGTGSFGYTF.